These 23 T cell receptor beta chains came from one sample sequenced in a study of cytomegalovirus exposure and HLA in healthy donors. The PCR employed 60 Vbeta primers together with 13 Jbeta primers. Sequencing was performed with immunoSEQ multiplex PCR; in TCRdb, only in-frame clones are kept and a portion is missing. The sample has around 91,000 clones, roughly 83% seen once. Specimen: PBMCs. The receptors originated from a man aged 18 to 29 in good health and CMV-seronegative.

The chain combines TRBV5-4 with TRBJ1-2; 7 bases fit TRBD1. This CDR3 has 17 residues. The V segment lost 0 bases and the J segment 3 bases; nucleotides outside the gene matches: 11. Germline assignment: CDR1 SGHNT and CDR2 YYREEE (reference sequence). In DNA form, the CDR3 reads TGTGCCAGCAGCTTGGTCGGAGGGGGCCATCGTGACTATGGCTACACCTTC. This encodes CASSLVGGGHRDYGYTF.

The CDR3 sequence is CASSPNLGRGTEAFF. The CDR3 DNA reads as TGCGCCAGCAGCCCGAACCTCGGCCGCGGCACTGAAGCTTTCTTT. The chain carries TRBV4-1 and TRBJ1-1; D is undetermined. The V end was cut by 4 bases, the J end by 4 bases, with 16 bases between. CDR3 length: 15 amino acids. Germline CDR1 MGHRA, CDR2 YSYEKL.

This chain links TRBV4-3 with TRBJ2-7; D is uncertain. V dropped 1 base and J dropped 0 bases, with 10 bases sitting between them. This CDR3 is built from 15 residues. Looked up from germline, CDR1 is LGHNA and CDR2 is YSLEER. The CDR3, as DNA: TGCGCCAGCAGCCAAGTCAGCGAGAGCTCCTACGAGCAGTACTTC. Translation gives CASSQVSESSYEQYF.

Here the CDR3 DNA reads TGTGCCAGCAGCTCCTTAAACAGGGACCTACCCCTCCACTTT. It specifies CASSSLNRDLPLHF. The chain employs TRBV7-9 and TRBJ1-6; D may be TRBD1 (6 bases). CDR1 SEHNR and CDR2 FQNEAQ come from the germline V gene (reference sequence). V was clipped by 4 bases and J by 12 bases, with 16 bases between them. This CDR3 is 14 amino acids long.

V gene TRBV5-4 combines with J gene TRBJ2-2, with TRBD1 as a possible D gene (5 bases). V was cut by 4 bases and J by 5 bases, with 15 bases left in between. The CDR3 consists of 15 residues. In germline, CDR1 is SGHNT, CDR2 YYREEE (reference sequence). The CDR3 DNA reads TGTGCCAGCAGCGGGAAGGGGCTGGTAACCGGGGAGCTGTTTTTT. Protein sequence: CASSGKGLVTGELFF.

The V call is TRBV18, the J call TRBJ1-6; D call uncertain. The CDR3 runs to 13 residues. The germline V gene encodes CDR1 KGHSH and CDR2 LQKENI. V was pared by 1 base and J by 8 bases, with 6 bases between. The CDR3 region is CASSPQGDSPLHF. The CDR3 nucleotides read TGTGCCAGCTCACCACAGGGAGATTCACCCCTCCACTTT.

The chain employs TRBV28 and TRBJ2-7; weak D call: TRBD2 (7 bases). The V and J ends lost 8 bases and 0 bases respectively, with 14 bases between them. Germline-derived CDR1 and CDR2 are MDHEN and SYDVKM. The CDR3 is 14 amino acids. The CDR3 sequence is CASGGAGISYEQYF. The CDR3 DNA is TGTGCCAGCGGGGGGGCCGGGATCTCCTACGAGCAGTACTTC.

V gene TRBV2 combines with J gene TRBJ1-2, with D unclear. Per germline, CDR1 SNHLY and CDR2 FYNNEI. The CDR3 runs to 12 residues. V was trimmed by 8 bases and J by 4 bases, leaving 11 bases between them. CDR3 in amino acids: CASPPSRYGYTF. CDR3 nucleotides: TGTGCCAGCCCGCCTTCGCGCTATGGCTACACCTTC.

DNA of the CDR3: TGTGCCAGCTCACCGGGACTAGCTAACAATGAGCAGTTCTTC. Protein sequence: CASSPGLANNEQFF. The V gene is TRBV18, the J gene TRBJ2-1; 9 positions agree with TRBD2. Trimming at V came to 3 bases and at J to 5 bases, leaving 2 bases not matched to a gene. CDR3 length: 14 residues. The germline V gene encodes CDR1 KGHSH and CDR2 LQKENI.

The V gene is TRBV30, the J gene TRBJ1-5, with 7 bases lining up with TRBD1. V gave up 8 bases and J gave up 3 bases; unmatched junction bases: 7. The CDR3 consists of 13 residues. Germline CDR1 reads GTSNPN; CDR2 reads SVGIG (reference sequence). This chain's CDR3 is CAQSRGDNQPQHF. CDR3 coding DNA: TGTGCCCAGTCCAGGGGGGACAATCAGCCCCAGCATTTT.

In its sample, this clone was seen a few times. V usage is TRBV2 and J usage is TRBJ2-3; 13 bases match TRBD2. Germline trimming cut 9 bases from V and 5 bases from J; bases unmatched to any gene: 8. Germline lookup yields CDR1 SNHLY and CDR2 FYNNEI. This CDR3 has 15 residues. The CDR3 nucleotides are TGTGCCAGTGGGGCACTAGCGGGAGGGTTAGATACGCAGTATTTT. Its protein product is CASGALAGGLDTQYF.

The chain couples TRBV29-1 to TRBJ1-1, with a possible D match to TRBD1 (5 bases). The CDR3 length is 12 residues. Germline CDR1 reads SQVTM; CDR2 reads ANQGSEA. V shed 7 bases and J shed 8 bases, with 17 bases lying between them. CDR3 sequence: CSAITGRTEAFF. The CDR3 DNA reads TGCAGCGCCATCACAGGTCGGACAGAAGCTTTCTTT.

The CDR3 region has the DNA TGTGCCACCAGCAGAGGGTCCGGGACAGGGGGCCGGCTCGGGGAGCTGTTTTTT. This sequence encodes CATSRGSGTGGRLGELFF. The chain couples TRBV15 to TRBJ2-2, with TRBD1 identical over 12 bases. The CDR3 has 18 residues. Germline CDR1 LNHNV, CDR2 YYDKDF (reference sequence). Trimming took 1 base from V and 7 from J; bases not matched to a gene: 10.

The chain is built from TRBV7-9 and TRBJ1-3; D is unclear. The germline V and J ends were trimmed by 1 base and 4 bases, with 11 bases remaining between them. The germline CDR1 and CDR2 sequences are SEHNR and FQNEAQ (reference sequence). This CDR3 is 15 amino acids long. CDR3 bases: TGTGCCAGCAGCTTAGTGACGGGGTCGGGAAACACCATATATTTT. This gives the protein CASSLVTGSGNTIYF.

The V and J genes are TRBV5-1 and TRBJ1-5; D remains unclear. Trimming took 1 base from V and 2 from J, leaving 4 bases between them. The germline gives CDR1 SGHRS, CDR2 YFSETQ. The CDR3 is 13 residues long. CDR3 in DNA: TGCGCCAGCAGCTTGACAGGCAATCAGCCCCAGCATTTT. The encoded protein is CASSLTGNQPQHF.

The CDR3 DNA is TGTGCCACCAGCAGAGGTAGTTCAGCGGGAAGGCTAGAGACCCAGTACTTC. Protein sequence: CATSRGSSAGRLETQYF. The chain has TRBV15 and TRBJ2-5; 7 nucleotides match TRBD2. The CDR3 consists of 17 residues. Germline V gene data show CDR1 as LNHNV and CDR2 as YYDKDF (reference sequence). With V trimmed by 1 base and J by 4 bases, 12 bases remained unmatched. Variable domain in full (rest from reference TRBV15 and TRBJ2-5): DAMVIQNPRYQVTQFGKPVTLSCSQTLNHNVMYWYQQKSSQAPKLLFHYYDKDFNNEADTPDNFQSRRPNTSFCFLDIRSPGLGDTAMYLCATSRGSSAGRLETQYFGPGTRLLVL.

The rearrangement links TRBV6-5 to TRBJ1-4, with D tentatively TRBD1 (5 bases). CDR1 and CDR2 from the germline V gene are MNHEY and SVGAGI. There are 14 residues in the CDR3. V was cut by 1 base and J by 5 bases, with 8 bases left in between. The CDR3 is CASSYLGPNEKLFF. The CDR3 region has the DNA TGTGCCAGCAGTTACTTGGGGCCCAATGAAAAACTGTTTTTT.

The sample holds one count of this clone. The chain joins TRBV29-1 to TRBJ1-1; D is possibly TRBD1 (5 bases). The CDR3 runs to 12 residues. V gave up 8 bases and J gave up 4 bases, with 14 bases separating them. Germline CDR1 and CDR2: SQVTM and ANQGSEA. This CDR3 is CSTRTGVTEAFF. CDR3 nucleotide sequence: TGCAGCACAAGAACGGGGGTCACTGAAGCTTTCTTT.

This sequence joins TRBV7-9 and TRBJ2-5; no clear D gene. The V end was cut by 1 base, the J end by 3 bases, with 12 bases between. The CDR3 is 15 residues long. The germline V gene has CDR1 SEHNR and CDR2 FQNEAQ (reference sequence). CDR3: CASSLGGSVKETQYF. CDR3 in DNA: TGTGCCAGCAGCTTAGGTGGCAGCGTCAAAGAGACCCAGTACTTC. The full variable domain, rest sourced from reference TRBV7-9 and TRBJ2-5, is DTGVSQNPRHKITKRGQNVTFRCDPISEHNRLYWYRQTLGQGPEFLTYFQNEAQLEKSRLLSDRFSAERPKGSFSTLEIQRTEQGDSAMYLCASSLGGSVKETQYFGPGTRLLVL.

The V and J genes are TRBV5-6 and TRBJ2-7; 7 nucleotides align to TRBD1. The length of the CDR3 is 12 residues. Germline CDR1 is SGHDT and CDR2 is YYEEEE. V lost 4 bases to trimming and J lost 7 bases; unmatched junction nucleotides: 5. The CDR3 loop is CASSDDRDEQYF. Written as DNA, the CDR3 is TGTGCCAGCAGCGACGACAGGGATGAGCAGTACTTC.

The chain has TRBV7-5 and TRBJ2-7; TRBD1 is the table's D call and was not checked against the DNA. TRBV7-5 has pseudogene status. This CDR3 has 16 residues. CDR3: CARSLEGTGRLYEQYF. The CDR3 nucleotides read TGTGCCAGAAGCTTAGAGGGGACAGGGAGACTCTACGAGCAGTACTTC.

The chain is built from TRBV10-3 and TRBJ1-1; tentatively, D is TRBD1 (6 bases). Trimming stripped 7 bases from V and 3 bases from J, with 18 bases between. The CDR3 sequence is 15 residues long. The germline gives CDR1 ENHRY, CDR2 SYGVKD. CDR3 amino acids: CAIKALAGEYTEAFF. The CDR3 DNA sequence: TGTGCCATCAAGGCCCTGGCAGGGGAGTACACTGAAGCTTTCTTT.

J is TRBJ2-1 and V is TRBV10-3, with D unresolved. The CDR3 length is 12 residues. Trimming removed 0 bases at V and 15 bases at J, with 12 bases between. Germline CDR1 ENHRY, CDR2 SYGVKD. The CDR3 DNA reads TGTGCCATCAGTGAGTCGGCAGATTATGCGTTCTTC. Translation gives CAISESADYAFF.